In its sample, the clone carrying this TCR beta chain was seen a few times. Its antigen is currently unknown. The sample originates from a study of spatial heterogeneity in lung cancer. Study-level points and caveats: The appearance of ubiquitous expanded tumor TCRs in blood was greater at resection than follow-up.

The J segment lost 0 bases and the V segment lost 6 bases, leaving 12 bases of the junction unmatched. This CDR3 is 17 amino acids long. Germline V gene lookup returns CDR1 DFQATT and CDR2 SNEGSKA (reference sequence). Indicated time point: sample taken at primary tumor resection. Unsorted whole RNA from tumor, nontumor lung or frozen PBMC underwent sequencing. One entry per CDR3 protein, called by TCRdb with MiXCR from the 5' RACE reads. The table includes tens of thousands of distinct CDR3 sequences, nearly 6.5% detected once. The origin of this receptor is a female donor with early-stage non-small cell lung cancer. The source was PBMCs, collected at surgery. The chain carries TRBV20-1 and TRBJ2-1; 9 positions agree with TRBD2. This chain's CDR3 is CSAPAGLAGSSYNEQFF. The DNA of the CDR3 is TGCAGTGCCCCCGCGGGGCTAGCGGGGAGCTCCTACAATGAGCAGTTCTTC.